This T cell receptor beta chain was identified during a study of OX40 agonist ivuxolimab in advanced cancers. As for the study in general: Each dose-escalation patient presented with hepatocellular carcinoma, melanoma, renal cell or head and neck cancer. Findings and limits, study-wide: Among the lowest levels of clonal expansion were found in partial responders at 0.1-3.0 mg/kg.

TCRdb keeps only in-frame clones here, not all; method: immunoSEQ multiplex PCR. The sample records roughly 99,000 clones, approximately 90% being singletons. The V end lost 2 bases, the J end lost 10 bases, and 18 bases lay between the germline ends. CDR1 is MNHEY, CDR2 SVGAGI, per germline. This CDR3 spans 15 amino acids. With regard to this clone: Its cognate antigen is unknown.

Exclusion applied to patients with autoimmune disease history or systemic immunosuppression. V gene TRBV6-5 combines with J gene TRBJ2-1; the D gene is possibly TRBD1 (6 bases). This specimen was CD4+ or CD8+ T cells sorted from blood, taken in a trial of the OX40 agonist ivuxolimab. The source is an adult with an advanced solid tumor such as melanoma, head and neck, liver or kidney cancer. The DNA for the CDR3 is TGTGCCAGCAGTTACAGTGGGCAGGGGACAAGGGAGCAGTTCTTC. Amino acids: CASSYSGQGTREQFF.